The 17 T cell receptor beta chains presented below share a single source sample, sequenced in a study of T cell responses to AZD1222 COVID-19 vaccine. Method: immunoSEQ multiplex PCR; TCRdb's copy keeps in-frame clones and lacks some. Of about 98,000 clones in the sample, nearly 90% were seen once. The material sequenced was peripheral blood, taken on day 0 of AZD1222 vaccination. These receptors originate from an adult in good health.

Only one count was recorded for this clone. The rearrangement links TRBV28 to TRBJ1-5; D perhaps matches TRBD1 (6 bases). V was trimmed by 6 bases and J by 3 bases, leaving 12 bases between them. The CDR3 extends over 14 amino acids. Germline lookup yields CDR1 MDHEN and CDR2 SYDVKM. The CDR3 DNA follows: TGTGCCAGCAGCCCGGGACAAATCAATCAGCCCCAGCATTTT. It specifies CASSPGQINQPQHF.

This chain joins TRBV10-3 and TRBJ2-7; 7 positions match TRBD1. CDR1 ENHRY and CDR2 SYGVKD come from the germline V gene. This CDR3 has 15 amino acids. The junction had 6 bases not matched to a gene; V was cut back by 2 bases and J by 2 bases. The CDR3 sequence is CAISERTGTAYEQYF. The CDR3 DNA reads as TGTGCCATCAGTGAGCGTACCGGGACAGCCTACGAGCAGTACTTC.

The chain links TRBV5-8 to TRBJ2-1; a possible D gene is TRBD1 (6 bases). The CDR3 has 13 amino acids. Trimming took off 6 bases at V and 8 bases at J, with 15 bases between the two ends. Germline values: CDR1 SGHTS, CDR2 YDEGEE. CDR3 nucleotides: TGTGCCAGCATCCCGAACAGGGTCCATGAGCAGTTCTTC. This encodes CASIPNRVHEQFF.

The chain is built from TRBV4-2 and TRBJ2-1, with 9 bases lining up with TRBD2. The CDR3 covers 16 residues. Germline V gene data show CDR1 as LGHNA and CDR2 as YNFKEQ. Trimming at V came to 4 bases and at J to 4 bases, leaving 8 bases not matched to a gene. CDR3 bases: TGTGCCAGCAGCCCCAGGGGCGGGAGGGAATACAATGAGCAGTTCTTC. Its translation is CASSPRGGREYNEQFF.

The chain uses TRBV2 and TRBJ2-6; TRBD1 is a possible D gene (6 bases). The germline CDR1 and CDR2 sequences are SNHLY and FYNNEI. Trimming removed 6 bases from V and 3 bases from J, with 18 bases in between. The CDR3 has 17 residues. The CDR3: CASSGARGLGGANVLTF. The DNA for the CDR3 is TGTGCCAGCAGCGGGGCCAGGGGCTTAGGTGGGGCCAACGTCCTGACTTTC.

The rearrangement joins TRBV19 to TRBJ2-1; 7 positions match TRBD2. CDR1 is LNHDA and CDR2 is SQIVND in the germline V gene (reference sequence). This CDR3 region has 15 residues. V gave up 5 bases and J gave up 1 base; unmatched junction bases: 5. CDR3 loop: CASSAAGLSYNEQFF. The CDR3 nucleotides read TGTGCCAGTAGTGCGGCGGGACTATCCTACAATGAGCAGTTCTTC. Complete variable domain (other parts from reference TRBV19 and TRBJ2-1): DGGITQSPKYLFRKEGQNVTLSCEQNLNHDAMYWYRQDPGQGLRLIYYSQIVNDFQKGDIAEGYSVSREKKESFPLTVTSAQKNPTAFYLCASSAAGLSYNEQFFGPGTRLTVL.

The chain carries TRBV6-5 and TRBJ2-7; D not resolved. Trimming removed 6 bases from V and 2 bases from J, with 11 bases in between. This CDR3 is 13 amino acids long. The germline V gene encodes CDR1 MNHEY and CDR2 SVGAGI. The CDR3, as DNA: TGTGCCAGCAGCCAGCCTGGCCCCTACGAGCAGTACTTC. Amino acids: CASSQPGPYEQYF.

This clone was recorded once. The V call is TRBV10-1, the J call TRBJ2-3; no clear D. The germline gives CDR1 WNHNN, CDR2 SYGVQD (reference sequence). The CDR3 is made up of 13 amino acids. The V end lost 2 bases, the J end lost 2 bases, and 5 bases lay between the germline ends. The CDR3 sequence is CASSEGSTDTQYF. The DNA of the CDR3 is TGCGCCAGCAGTGAGGGCTCCACAGATACGCAGTATTTT.

This clone showed up just once. The rearrangement joins TRBV19 to TRBJ2-2; perhaps TRBD1 as D (5 bases). The CDR3 runs 14 residues. Germline CDR1 is LNHDA and CDR2 is SQIVND (reference sequence). V was trimmed by 5 bases and J by 4 bases, leaving 11 bases between them. The CDR3 region is CASSSDRATGELFF. The CDR3 DNA reads TGTGCCAGTAGTTCCGACAGAGCCACCGGGGAGCTGTTTTTT.

The chain has TRBV2 and TRBJ2-2, with 8 positions matching TRBD1. The ends lost 5 bases at V and 1 base at J; junction bases unmatched: 3. CDR3 length equals 15 residues. Germline-derived CDR1 and CDR2 are SNHLY and FYNNEI. DNA for the CDR3: TGTGCCAGCAGTTCCGGGACAGGGAACACCGGGGAGCTGTTTTTT. Protein product: CASSSGTGNTGELFF.

CDR3: CASSSPGTSRNPPYEQYF. The CDR3 DNA reads as TGTGCCAGCAGCTCTCCCGGGACTAGCAGGAACCCGCCCTACGAGCAGTACTTC. The chain employs TRBV9 and TRBJ2-7, with 9 bases identical to TRBD2. Germline CDR1 reads SGDLS; CDR2 reads YYNGEE. CDR3 length: 18 amino acids. V lost 4 bases and J lost 2; bases outside the gene matches: 16.

The rearrangement uses TRBV27 and TRBJ1-2, with D maybe TRBD1 (5 bases). The CDR3 sequence is 14 residues long. Germline V gene lookup returns CDR1 MNHEY and CDR2 SMNVEV (reference sequence). V gave up 0 bases and J gave up 6 bases, with 11 bases separating them. The CDR3 sequence is CASSLSSGRNGYTF. The CDR3 DNA sequence: TGTGCCAGCAGTTTATCTTCAGGGAGAAATGGCTACACCTTC.

This sequence joins TRBV28 and TRBJ2-7; 8 bases map to TRBD2. The ends lost 8 bases at V and 4 bases at J; junction bases unmatched: 13. Germline values: CDR1 MDHEN, CDR2 SYDVKM. The CDR3 totals 15 residues. Written as DNA, the CDR3 is TGTGCCAGCCTGGGGCTAGCGGGCCGACGGTACGAGCAGTACTTC. It yields the protein CASLGLAGRRYEQYF. The full variable domain, with the rest looked up from reference TRBV28 and TRBJ2-7, is DVKVTQSSRYLVKRTGEKVFLECVQDMDHENMFWYRQDPGLGLRLIYFSYDVKMKEKGDIPEGYSVSREKKERFSLILESASTNQTSMYLCASLGLAGRRYEQYFGPGTRLTVT.

The gene calls are TRBV6-1 and TRBJ1-1; D is possibly TRBD1 (5 bases). V dropped 8 bases and J dropped 1 base, with 17 bases sitting between them. The CDR3 length is 15 residues. The V gene's germline CDR1 is MNHNS and CDR2 SASEGT. This CDR3 is CASEVGPTENTEAFF. The CDR3, as DNA: TGTGCCAGCGAGGTGGGGCCCACAGAGAACACTGAAGCTTTCTTT.

The chain couples TRBV7-2 to TRBJ2-1, with D perhaps matching TRBD2 (5 bases). Per the germline V gene, CDR1 is SGHTA and CDR2 is FQGNSA. The CDR3 is 12 residues long. Between the trimmed V and J ends, which lost 5 bases and 9 bases, there was a span of 11 bases. CDR3 in DNA: TGTGCCAGCAGCCCTGGAGGTACTGAGCAGTTCTTC. Translating gives CASSPGGTEQFF.

The chain links TRBV24-1 to TRBJ2-7; TRBD1 matches 8 bases. This CDR3 comprises 15 residues. The V segment lost 3 bases and the J segment 4 bases; nucleotides outside the gene matches: 7. Germline assignment: CDR1 KGHDR and CDR2 SFDVKD. The CDR3 region is CATSDPGQVPYEQYF. In DNA form, the CDR3 reads TGTGCCACCAGTGATCCGGGACAGGTACCTTACGAGCAGTACTTC.

The rearrangement links TRBV10-3 to TRBJ2-1; D unresolved. The CDR3 has 13 residues. Germline loops: CDR1 ENHRY, CDR2 SYGVKD. Deletions cut 3 bases from V and 8 bases from J, with 11 bases between. The CDR3 region is CAISESRLDEQFF. The CDR3 DNA reads as TGTGCCATCAGTGAAAGTAGGCTTGATGAGCAGTTCTTC.